The source of this TCR beta chain is a study of blood T cell repertoires in COVID-19. Turning to the study itself: The United States, Italy and Spain supplied acute and convalescent COVID-19 samples. Sources were T cells, B-cell-depleted T cells, or PBMCs; the material itself was cDNA or gDNA.

Measured with immunoSEQ multiplex PCR; TCRdb has only the in-frame clones, and not every one. The sample holds 200,000 to 250,000 clones, 65% to 85% seen once. In germline, CDR1 is SGHRS, CDR2 YFSETQ. V lost 7 bases and J lost 0; bases outside the gene matches: 7. CDR3 size: 15 residues. Sequenced: peripheral blood. The gene calls are TRBV5-1 and TRBJ2-1, with 7 positions matching TRBD2. This TCR was sampled from a woman older than 75 with acute or convalescent COVID-19. CDR3 region: CASATGTNSYNEQFF. The CDR3 region has the DNA TGCGCCAGCGCAACCGGGACTAACTCCTACAATGAGCAGTTCTTC.